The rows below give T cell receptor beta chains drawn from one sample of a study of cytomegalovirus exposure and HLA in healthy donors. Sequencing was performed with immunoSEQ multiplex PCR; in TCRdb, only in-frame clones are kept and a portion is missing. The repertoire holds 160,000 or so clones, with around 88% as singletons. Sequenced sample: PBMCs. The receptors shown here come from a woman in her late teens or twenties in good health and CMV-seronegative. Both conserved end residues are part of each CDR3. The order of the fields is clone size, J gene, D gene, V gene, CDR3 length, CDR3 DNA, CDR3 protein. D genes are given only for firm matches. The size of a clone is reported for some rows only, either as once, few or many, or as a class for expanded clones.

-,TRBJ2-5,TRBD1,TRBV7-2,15,TGTGCCAGCAGCCCCCCAATCGACAGGGGAGAGACCCAGTACTTC,CASSPPIDRGETQYF
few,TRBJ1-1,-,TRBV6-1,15,TGTGCCAGCAGGGTACCGGACACCTTGAACACTGAAGCTTTCTTT,CASRVPDTLNTEAFF
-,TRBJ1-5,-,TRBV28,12,TGTGCCAGCTCGAGTGGCAATCAGCCCCAGCATTTT,CASSSGNQPQHF
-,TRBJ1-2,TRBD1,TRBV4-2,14,TGTGCCAGCAGCCAAGCTCGGACAGGGTCAGGCTACACCTTC,CASSQARTGSGYTF
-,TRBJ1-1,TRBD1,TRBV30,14,TGTGCCTGGACCTCGACAGGGGCGGGCACTGAAGCTTTCTTT,CAWTSTGAGTEAFF
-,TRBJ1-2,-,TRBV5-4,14,TGTGCCAGCAGCGGATGGGACACCAACTATGGCTACACCTTC,CASSGWDTNYGYTF
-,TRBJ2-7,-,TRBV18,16,TGTGCCAGCTCACCCCCTAGATCTTCAGGGTTCCAAGAGCAGTACTTC,CASSPPRSSGFQEQYF
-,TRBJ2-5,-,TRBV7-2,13,TGTGCCAGCAGCTCGCGGGGGCCAGAGACCCAGTACTTC,CASSSRGPETQYF
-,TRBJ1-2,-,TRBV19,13,TGTGCCAGTAGTGTCGGCATCCCGCGGGGCTACACCTTC,CASSVGIPRGYTF
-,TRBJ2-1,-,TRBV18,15,TGTGCCAGCTCGCCTGACTCTAGCTCCTACAATGAGCAGTTCTTC,CASSPDSSSYNEQFF
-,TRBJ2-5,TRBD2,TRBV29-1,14,TGCAGCGTTGGGAAAGGGGGACTAGAAGAGACCCAGTACTTC,CSVGKGGLEETQYF
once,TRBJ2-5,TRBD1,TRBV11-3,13,TGTGCCAGCAGCCTGACAGGGGGGAGGGCCCAGTACTTC,CASSLTGGRAQYF
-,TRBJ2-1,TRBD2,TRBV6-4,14,TGTGCCAGCAGCGCGGGGGGGCGGTACAATGAGCAGTTCTTC,CASSAGGRYNEQFF
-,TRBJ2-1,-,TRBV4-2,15,TGTGCCAGCAGCCAAGAGCAAGGGGCCTACAATGAGCAGTTCTTC,CASSQEQGAYNEQFF
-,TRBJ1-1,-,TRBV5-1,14,TGCGCCAGCAGCTTGGGAGGGATGAACACTGAAGCTTTCTTT,CASSLGGMNTEAFF
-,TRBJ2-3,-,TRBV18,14,TGTGCCAGCTCACCTATCAGCGCCACAGATACGCAGTATTTT,CASSPISATDTQYF
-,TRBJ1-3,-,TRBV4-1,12,TGCGCCAGCAGCCATTTAGGAAACACCATATATTTT,CASSHLGNTIYF
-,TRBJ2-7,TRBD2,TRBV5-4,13,TGTGCCAGCAGCCGGGGGGGGACCTACGAGCAGTACTTC,CASSRGGTYEQYF
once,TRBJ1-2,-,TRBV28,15,TGTGCCAGCAGTTTAGCGGGAGCCATTAACTATGGCTACACCTTC,CASSLAGAINYGYTF
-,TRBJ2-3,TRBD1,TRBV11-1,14,TGTGCCAGCAGCACTCGGACAGGAACAGATACGCAGTATTTT,CASSTRTGTDTQYF
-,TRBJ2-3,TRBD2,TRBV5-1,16,TGCGCCAGCAGTTATGGACTAGCGGGAGAAACAGATACGCAGTATTTT,CASSYGLAGETDTQYF
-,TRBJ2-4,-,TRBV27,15,TGTGCCAGCAGAGGGGCTCTCTTAGCCAAAAACATTCAGTACTTC,CASRGALLAKNIQYF
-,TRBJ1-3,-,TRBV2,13,TGTGCCAGCACCTATATTGTCGGAAACACCATATATTTT,CASTYIVGNTIYF
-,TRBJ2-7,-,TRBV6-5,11,TGTGCCAGCAGTTACGGAGGCGAGCAGTACTTC,CASSYGGEQYF
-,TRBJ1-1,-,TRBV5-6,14,TGTGCCAGCAGCTTGAGCGTGGGGAACACTGAAGCTTTCTTT,CASSLSVGNTEAFF
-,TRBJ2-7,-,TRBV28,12,TGTGCCAGCAGTTTCGAGGTCTACGAGCAGTACTTC,CASSFEVYEQYF
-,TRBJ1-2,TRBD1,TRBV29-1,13,TGCAGCGTCCTACCATGGACAGGACAAGGCTACACCTTC,CSVLPWTGQGYTF
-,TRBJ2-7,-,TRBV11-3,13,TGTGCCAGCAGCTTCTCAGGGGTGGGCGAGCAGTACTTC,CASSFSGVGEQYF
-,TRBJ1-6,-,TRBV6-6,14,TGTGCCAGCAGCCTCCGGGAGACAAATTCACCCCTCCACTTT,CASSLRETNSPLHF
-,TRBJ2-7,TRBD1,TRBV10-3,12,TGTGCCATCGGGGGACAGTCCTACGAGCAGTACTTC,CAIGGQSYEQYF
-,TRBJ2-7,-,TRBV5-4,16,TGTGCCAGCAGCCCTCTAGGCGGGACAGCTTCCTACGAGCAGTACTTC,CASSPLGGTASYEQYF
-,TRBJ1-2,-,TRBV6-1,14,TGTGCCAGCAGGACCTTACGCCGGGAGGAAGGCTACACCTTC,CASRTLRREEGYTF
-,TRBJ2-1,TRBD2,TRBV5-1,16,TGCGCCAGCTGCCACGGGACTAGCGGGAGGGCTTATGAGCAGTTCTTC,CASCHGTSGRAYEQFF
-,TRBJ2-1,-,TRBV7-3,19,TGTGCCAGCAGCTTAAGCTGGGGTTACGGCGGGAATGGGTCGCATGAGCAGTTCTTC,CASSLSWGYGGNGSHEQFF
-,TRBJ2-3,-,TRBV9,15,TGTGCCAGCGGCGCTGGGAGCCAATTCACAGATACGCAGTATTTT,CASGAGSQFTDTQYF
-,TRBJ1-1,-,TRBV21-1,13,TGTGCCAGCAAAACAGGGCCCGACACTGAAGCTTTCTTT,CASKTGPDTEAFF
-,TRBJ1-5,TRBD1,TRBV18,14,TGTGCCAGCTCGTCCGGGACAGGTAATCAGCCCCAGCATTTT,CASSSGTGNQPQHF